Included here is one TCR beta chain sequence, with context. The source of the sample is a study of blood T cell repertoires in COVID-19. Study information: The study drew acute and convalescent COVID-19 samples from the United States, Italy and Spain. Nucleic acid was either cDNA or gDNA, and it came from T cells, B-cell-depleted T cells, or PBMCs.

In the authors' workflow: Estimation of nucleated cell counts relied on the amplification of reference gene primers. The assay was immunoSEQ multiplex PCR, and TCRdb's table has in-frame clones only and misses some. The V and J calls and clone size come from that table; D and trimming were worked out from the DNA. The sample holds over 250,000 clones; about nine tenths are singletons and the top ten take 8.5% to 10%. With V trimmed by 1 base and J by 7 bases, 8 bases remained unmatched. CDR3 length: 15 amino acids. Germline assignment: CDR1 MDHEN and CDR2 SYDVKM. The receptor comes from a man between 35 and 55 years old who had recovered from COVID-19. Input material: peripheral blood. V is TRBV28 and J is TRBJ2-7; 9 bases match TRBD1. The CDR3 DNA follows: TGTGCCAGCAGTTTATACCGACAGGGGGTGAGGGAGCAGTACTTC. Amino acids: CASSLYRQGVREQYF.